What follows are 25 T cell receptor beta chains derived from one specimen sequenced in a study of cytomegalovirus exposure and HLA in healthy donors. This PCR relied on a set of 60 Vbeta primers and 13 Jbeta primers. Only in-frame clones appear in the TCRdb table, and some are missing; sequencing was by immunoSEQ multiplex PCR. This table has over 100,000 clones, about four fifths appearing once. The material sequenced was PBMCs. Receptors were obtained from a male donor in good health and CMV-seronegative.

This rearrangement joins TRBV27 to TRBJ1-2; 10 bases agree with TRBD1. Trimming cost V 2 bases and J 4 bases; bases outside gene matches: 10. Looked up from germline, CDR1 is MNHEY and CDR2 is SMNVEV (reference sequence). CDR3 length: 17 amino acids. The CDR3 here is CASSLAGQGRVSYGYTF. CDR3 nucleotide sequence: TGTGCCAGCAGTTTAGCGGGACAGGGGAGAGTAAGCTATGGCTACACCTTC.

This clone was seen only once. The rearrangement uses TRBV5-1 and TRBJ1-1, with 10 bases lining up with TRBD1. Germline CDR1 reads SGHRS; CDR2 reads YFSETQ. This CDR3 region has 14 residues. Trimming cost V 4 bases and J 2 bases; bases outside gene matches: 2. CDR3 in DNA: TGCGCCAGCAGCCGGGACAGGGGTAACACTGAAGCTTTCTTT. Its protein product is CASSRDRGNTEAFF. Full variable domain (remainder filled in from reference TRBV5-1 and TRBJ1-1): KAGVTQTPRYLIKTRGQQVTLSCSPISGHRSVSWYQQTPGQGLQFLFEYFSETQRNKGNFPGRFSGRQFSNSRSEMNVSTLELGDSALYLCASSRDRGNTEAFFGQGTRLTVV.

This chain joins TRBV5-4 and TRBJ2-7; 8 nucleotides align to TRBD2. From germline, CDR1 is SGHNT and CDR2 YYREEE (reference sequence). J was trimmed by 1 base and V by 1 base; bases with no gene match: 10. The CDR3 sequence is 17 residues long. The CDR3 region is CASSLKAGGDSSYEQYF. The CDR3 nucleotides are TGTGCCAGCAGCTTGAAAGCCGGGGGGGACTCTTCCTACGAGCAGTACTTC. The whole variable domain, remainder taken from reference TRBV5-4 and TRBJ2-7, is ETGVTQSPTHLIKTRGQQVTLRCSSQSGHNTVSWYQQALGQGPQFIFQYYREEENGRGNFPPRFSGLQFPNYSSELNVNALELDDSALYLCASSLKAGGDSSYEQYFGPGTRLTVT.

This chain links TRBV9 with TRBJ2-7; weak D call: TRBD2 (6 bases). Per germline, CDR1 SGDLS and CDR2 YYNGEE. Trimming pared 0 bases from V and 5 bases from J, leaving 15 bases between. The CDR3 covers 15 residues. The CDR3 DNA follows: TGTGCCAGCAGCGTAGCGGAGGGGATGGATGACGAGCAGTACTTC. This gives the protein CASSVAEGMDDEQYF.

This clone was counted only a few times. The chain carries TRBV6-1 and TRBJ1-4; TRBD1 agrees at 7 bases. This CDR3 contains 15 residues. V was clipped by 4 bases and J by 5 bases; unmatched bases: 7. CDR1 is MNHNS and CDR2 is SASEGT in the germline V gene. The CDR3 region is CASSVTGTANEKLFF. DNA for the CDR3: TGTGCCAGCAGTGTAACCGGGACAGCAAATGAAAAACTGTTTTTT.

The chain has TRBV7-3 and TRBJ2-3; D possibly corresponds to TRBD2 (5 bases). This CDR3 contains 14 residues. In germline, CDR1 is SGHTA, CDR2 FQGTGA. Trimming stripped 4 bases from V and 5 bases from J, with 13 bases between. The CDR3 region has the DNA TGTGCCAGCAGCTCCCCTCTAGCAGGAGATACGCAGTATTTT. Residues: CASSSPLAGDTQYF.

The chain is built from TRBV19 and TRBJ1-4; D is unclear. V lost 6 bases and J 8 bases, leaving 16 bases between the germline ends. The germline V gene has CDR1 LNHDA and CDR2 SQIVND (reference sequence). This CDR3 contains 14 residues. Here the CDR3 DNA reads TGTGCCAGTAGGAAAGAGGGTTTTGCGGAAAAACTGTTTTTT. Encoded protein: CASRKEGFAEKLFF.

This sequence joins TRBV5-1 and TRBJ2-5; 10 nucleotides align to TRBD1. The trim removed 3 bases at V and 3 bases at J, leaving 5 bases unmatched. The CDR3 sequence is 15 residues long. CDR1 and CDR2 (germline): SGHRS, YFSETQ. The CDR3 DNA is TGCGCCAGCAGCTCCCTGGGACAGGGGAAAGAGACCCAGTACTTC. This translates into CASSSLGQGKETQYF.

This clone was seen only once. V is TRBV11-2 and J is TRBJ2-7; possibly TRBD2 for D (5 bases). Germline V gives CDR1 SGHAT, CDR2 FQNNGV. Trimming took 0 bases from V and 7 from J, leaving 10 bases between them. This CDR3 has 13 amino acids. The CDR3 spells CASSLDQPGEQYF. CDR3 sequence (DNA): TGTGCCAGCAGCTTAGACCAACCGGGGGAGCAGTACTTC.

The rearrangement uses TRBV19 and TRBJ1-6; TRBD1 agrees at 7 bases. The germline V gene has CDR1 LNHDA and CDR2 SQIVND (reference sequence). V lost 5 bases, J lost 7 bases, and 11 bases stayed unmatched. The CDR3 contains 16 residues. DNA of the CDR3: TGTGCCAGTAGTTCCCCCGGAGGGGGCCAAAATTCACCCCTCCACTTT. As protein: CASSSPGGGQNSPLHF.

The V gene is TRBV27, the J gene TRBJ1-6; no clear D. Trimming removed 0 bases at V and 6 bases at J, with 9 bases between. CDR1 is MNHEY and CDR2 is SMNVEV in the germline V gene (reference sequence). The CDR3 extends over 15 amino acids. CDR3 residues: CASSLSFPGNSPLHF. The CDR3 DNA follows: TGTGCCAGCAGTTTATCGTTCCCGGGTAATTCACCCCTCCACTTT.

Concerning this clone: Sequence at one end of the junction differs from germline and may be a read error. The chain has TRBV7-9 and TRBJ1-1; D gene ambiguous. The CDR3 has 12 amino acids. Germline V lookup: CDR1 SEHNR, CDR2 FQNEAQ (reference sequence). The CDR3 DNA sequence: TGTTCCAGCAGCTTAGCGGCCCTTGAAGCTTTCTTT. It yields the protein CSSSLAALEAFF.

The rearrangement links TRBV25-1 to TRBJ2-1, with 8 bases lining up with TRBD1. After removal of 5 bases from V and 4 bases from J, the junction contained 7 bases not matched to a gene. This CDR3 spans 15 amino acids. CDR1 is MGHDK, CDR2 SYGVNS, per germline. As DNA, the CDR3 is TGTGCCAGCAGTAAACCGGGACAGGCGTACAATGAGCAGTTCTTC. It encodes CASSKPGQAYNEQFF.

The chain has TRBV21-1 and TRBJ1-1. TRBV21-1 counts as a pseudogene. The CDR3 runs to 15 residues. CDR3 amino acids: CASSQARGRGTEAFF. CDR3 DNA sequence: TGTGCCAGCAGCCAAGCCCGGGGGAGGGGCACTGAAGCTTTCTTT.

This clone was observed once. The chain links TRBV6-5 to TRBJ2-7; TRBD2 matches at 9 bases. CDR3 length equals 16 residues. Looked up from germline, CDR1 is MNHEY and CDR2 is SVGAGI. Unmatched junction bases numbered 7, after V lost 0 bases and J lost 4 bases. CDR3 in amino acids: CASSYSPERGEYEQYF. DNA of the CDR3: TGTGCCAGCAGTTACTCGCCCGAGCGGGGGGAGTACGAGCAGTACTTC.

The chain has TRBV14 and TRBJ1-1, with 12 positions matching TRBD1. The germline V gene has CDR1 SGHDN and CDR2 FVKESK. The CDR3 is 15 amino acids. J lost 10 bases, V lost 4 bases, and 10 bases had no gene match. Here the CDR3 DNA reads TGTGCCAGCAGCCGCGCCCCCGGGACAGGGGGCAGAGCTTTCTTT. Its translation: CASSRAPGTGGRAFF.

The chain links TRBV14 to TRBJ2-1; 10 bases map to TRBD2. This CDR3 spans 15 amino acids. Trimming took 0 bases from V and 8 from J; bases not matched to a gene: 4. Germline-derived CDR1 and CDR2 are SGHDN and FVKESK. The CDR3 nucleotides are TGTGCCAGCAGCCAAGATGGGCTAGCGGGGGATGAGCAGTTCTTC. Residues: CASSQDGLAGDEQFF.

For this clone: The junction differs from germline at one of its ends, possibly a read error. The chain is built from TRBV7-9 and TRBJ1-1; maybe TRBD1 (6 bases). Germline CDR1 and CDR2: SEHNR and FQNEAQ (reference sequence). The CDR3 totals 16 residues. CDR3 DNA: TGTTCCAGCAGCGCACTAACAGGGTACGGAGGCACTGAAGCTTTCTTT. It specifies CSSSALTGYGGTEAFF. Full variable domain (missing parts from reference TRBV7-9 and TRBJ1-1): DTGVSQNPRHKITKRGQNVTFRCDPISEHNRLYWYRQTLGQGPEFLTYFQNEAQLEKSRLLSDRFSAERPKGSFSTLEIQRTEQGDSAMYLCSSSALTGYGGTEAFFGQGTRLTVV.

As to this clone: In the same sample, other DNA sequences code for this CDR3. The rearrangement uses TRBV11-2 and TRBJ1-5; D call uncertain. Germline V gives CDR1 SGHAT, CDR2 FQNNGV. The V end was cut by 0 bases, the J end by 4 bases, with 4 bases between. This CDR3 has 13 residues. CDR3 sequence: CASSLDRNQPQHF. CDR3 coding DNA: TGTGCCAGCAGCTTAGACCGGAATCAGCCCCAGCATTTT.

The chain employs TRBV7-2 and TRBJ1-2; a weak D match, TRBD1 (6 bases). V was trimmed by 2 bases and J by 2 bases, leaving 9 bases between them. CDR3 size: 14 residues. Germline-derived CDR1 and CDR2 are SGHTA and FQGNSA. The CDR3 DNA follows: TGTGCCAGCAGCTTAATAGGACAGAACTATGGCTACACCTTC. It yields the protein CASSLIGQNYGYTF. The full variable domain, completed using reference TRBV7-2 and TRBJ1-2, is GAGVSQSPSNKVTEKGKDVELRCDPISGHTALYWYRQSLGQGLEFLIYFQGNSAPDKSGLPSDRFSAERTGGSVSTLTIQRTQQEDSAVYLCASSLIGQNYGYTFGSGTRLTVV.

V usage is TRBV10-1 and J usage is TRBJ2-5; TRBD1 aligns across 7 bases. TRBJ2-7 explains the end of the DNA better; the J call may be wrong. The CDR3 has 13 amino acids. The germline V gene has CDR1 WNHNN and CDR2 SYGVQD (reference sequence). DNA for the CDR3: TGCGCCAGCTCCCCGGGACAGTCTTACGAGCAGTACTTC. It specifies CASSPGQSYEQYF.

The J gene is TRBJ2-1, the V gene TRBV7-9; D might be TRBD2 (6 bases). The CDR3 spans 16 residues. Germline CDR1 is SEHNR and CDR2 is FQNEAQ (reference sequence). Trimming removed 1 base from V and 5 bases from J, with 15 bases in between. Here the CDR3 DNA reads TGTGCCAGCAGCTTAGTTAGCGCCCCGGGGGACAATGAGCAGTTCTTC. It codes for CASSLVSAPGDNEQFF.

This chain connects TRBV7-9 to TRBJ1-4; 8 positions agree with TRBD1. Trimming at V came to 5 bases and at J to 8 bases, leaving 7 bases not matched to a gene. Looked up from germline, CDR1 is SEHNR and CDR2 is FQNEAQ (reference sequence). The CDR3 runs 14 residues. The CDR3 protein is CASSTTGAGEKLFF. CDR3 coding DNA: TGTGCCAGCAGCACGACAGGGGCCGGGGAAAAACTGTTTTTT. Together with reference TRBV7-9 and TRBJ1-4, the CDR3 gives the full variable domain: DTGVSQNPRHKITKRGQNVTFRCDPISEHNRLYWYRQTLGQGPEFLTYFQNEAQLEKSRLLSDRFSAERPKGSFSTLEIQRTEQGDSAMYLCASSTTGAGEKLFFGSGTQLSVL.

The CDR3 region is CASSLRGGAADTQYF. DNA for the CDR3: TGTGCCAGCAGCTTACGCGGGGGGGCCGCAGATACGCAGTATTTT. This chain joins TRBV13 and TRBJ2-3, with 9 bases identical to TRBD2. Germline V CDR1 and CDR2: PRHDT, FYEKMQ (reference sequence). Losses at the gene ends were 2 bases for V and 4 bases for J; bases not matched to a gene: 4. The CDR3 covers 15 residues.

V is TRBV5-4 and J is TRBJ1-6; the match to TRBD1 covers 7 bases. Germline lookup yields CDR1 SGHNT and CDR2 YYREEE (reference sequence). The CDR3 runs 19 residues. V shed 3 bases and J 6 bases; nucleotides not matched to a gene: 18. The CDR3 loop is CASSSQGNTRVYGNSPLHF. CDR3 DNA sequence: TGTGCCAGCAGCTCACAGGGGAACACAAGGGTGTATGGTAATTCACCCCTCCACTTT.